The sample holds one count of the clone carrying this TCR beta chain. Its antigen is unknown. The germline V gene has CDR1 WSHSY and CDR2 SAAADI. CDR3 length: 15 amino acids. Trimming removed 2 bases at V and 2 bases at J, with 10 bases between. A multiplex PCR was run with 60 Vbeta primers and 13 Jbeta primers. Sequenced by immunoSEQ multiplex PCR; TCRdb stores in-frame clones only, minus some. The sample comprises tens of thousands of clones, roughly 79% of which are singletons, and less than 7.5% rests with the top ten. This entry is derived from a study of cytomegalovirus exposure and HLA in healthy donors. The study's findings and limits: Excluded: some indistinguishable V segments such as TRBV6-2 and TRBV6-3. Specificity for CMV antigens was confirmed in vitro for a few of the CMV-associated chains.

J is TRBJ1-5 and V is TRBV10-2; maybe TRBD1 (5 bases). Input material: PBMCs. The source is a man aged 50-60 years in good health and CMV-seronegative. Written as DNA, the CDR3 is TGCGCCAGCAGTGAGATTACGGGGGGCAATCAGCCCCAGCATTTT. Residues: CASSEITGGNQPQHF.